The rows below give T cell receptor beta chains drawn from one sample of a study of cytomegalovirus exposure and HLA in healthy donors. Libraries were prepared by immunoSEQ multiplex PCR; TCRdb keeps only in-frame clonotypes and omits some of them. The sample consists of around 63,000 clones, 89% of them appearing once. What was sequenced was PBMCs. The source is a woman aged 18-35 years in good health and CMV-seronegative. Both conserved end residues are part of each CDR3. The D gene is left open where the match is weak. Clone size is not always given. Where it is, it says once, few, many or a class for expanded clones.

clone size,V gene,D gene,J gene,CDR3 protein,CDR3 DNA
-,TRBV10-1,-,TRBJ2-7,CASSEVQGHYEQYF,TGCGCCAGCAGTGAGGTCCAGGGGCATTACGAGCAGTACTTC
few,TRBV28,TRBD1,TRBJ1-1,CASLYRGLNTEAFF,TGTGCCAGCCTCTACAGGGGCCTGAACACTGAAGCTTTCTTT
-,TRBV7-2,TRBD2,TRBJ2-5,CASSSLAGGLETQYF,TGTGCCAGCAGCAGTCTAGCGGGAGGTTTAGAGACCCAGTACTTC
-,TRBV10-1,TRBD2,TRBJ2-5,CASSDEAGPQETQYF,TGCGCCAGCAGTGACGAAGCGGGACCACAAGAGACCCAGTACTTC
-,TRBV5-6,-,TRBJ2-7,CASKKQGAVPVQPAYEQYF,TGTGCCAGCAAAAAACAAGGGGCCGTTCCTGTACAGCCCGCCTACGAGCAGTACTTC
-,TRBV2,TRBD1,TRBJ1-1,CASITGTATEAFF,TGTGCCAGCATCACCGGGACAGCCACTGAAGCTTTCTTT
-,TRBV30,-,TRBJ2-5,CAWKGGGQETQYF,TGTGCCTGGAAAGGGGGGGGCCAAGAGACCCAGTACTTC
-,TRBV9,TRBD2,TRBJ2-3,CASSAGLAGGTDTQYF,TGTGCCAGCAGCGCGGGACTAGCGGGAGGGACAGATACGCAGTATTTT
-,TRBV19,-,TRBJ1-1,CASSIGFRSTEAFF,TGTGCCAGTAGTATAGGGTTCCGGAGCACTGAAGCTTTCTTT
once,TRBV11-2,-,TRBJ1-5,CASSLGVSGLSQPQHF,TGTGCCAGCAGCTTAGGGGTTTCAGGGTTGAGCCAGCCCCAGCATTTT
-,TRBV5-1,TRBD2,TRBJ2-7,CASSQDPLAGTYEQYF,TGCGCCAGCAGCCAAGACCCTCTAGCGGGGACCTACGAGCAGTACTTC
-,TRBV10-3,TRBD1,TRBJ2-3,CAISQGATDTQYF,TGTGCCATCAGCCAGGGGGCTACAGATACGCAGTATTTT
-,TRBV5-1,-,TRBJ2-3,CASSLATDTQYF,TGCGCCAGCAGCCTAGCGACAGATACGCAGTATTTT
-,TRBV7-5,-,TRBJ2-3,CVRSLWGQGNTDTQYF,-
-,TRBV28,-,TRBJ1-5,CASSGDSTGNQPQHF,TGTGCCAGCAGTGGTGACAGCACCGGCAATCAGCCCCAGCATTTT
-,TRBV7-9,TRBD2,TRBJ2-1,CASSSGTSGRAWGYNEQFF,TGTGCCAGCAGCTCGGGGACTAGCGGGAGGGCCTGGGGGTACAATGAGCAGTTCTTC